This T cell receptor beta chain was found in a study of Graves' ophthalmopathy and Graves' hyperthyroidism. CDR3 length: 13 residues. Looked up from germline, CDR1 is SNHLY and CDR2 is FYNNEI. The V end was cut by 7 bases, the J end by 0 bases, with 10 bases between. This clonotype was observed a few times. What it recognizes is unknown. Investigators amplified TCR beta CDR3 regions from RNA transcripts. HTBI primers primed a first-round RT-PCR, and a second-round multiplex PCR followed. TCRdb re-called the multiplex PCR reads through MiXCR, storing one row per CDR3 protein. The profile shows about 380,000 distinct CDR3 sequences, 15% of them singletons. Study-wide points: Discrimination between ophthalmopathy and stable hyperthyroidism by a 13-signature model showed 87.88% sensitivity and 70% to 82% specificity.

Hyperthyroidism in these 18- to 65-year-old patients was newly diagnosed, lasting under 2 months. The receptor's source is a woman under 30 with stable Graves' hyperthyroidism. Sequenced sample: peripheral blood. This chain connects TRBV2 to TRBJ2-7; tentatively, D is TRBD2 (5 bases). CDR3 nucleotides: TGTGCCAGCAAGGCTAGCAGCTCCTACGAGCAGTACTTC. This sequence encodes CASKASSSYEQYF.